Following are 20 T cell receptor beta chains from one sample sequenced in a study of tissue T cells after allogeneic stem cell transplantation. Repertoires were generated with immunoSEQ multiplex PCR, while TCRdb's copy carries only in-frame clones and drops some. The table records some 1,200 clones, less than 70% of them present only once. Sequencing was carried out using skin. These receptors all stem from a female BALB/c mouse in good health. These mice share the MHC haplotype H2-d.

On this clone itself: Mouse gene names apply. From the germline J gene comes the end of the CDR3, since the read stops 1 residue before it. The rearrangement links TRBV19 to TRBJ1-1; 7 nucleotides align to TRBD1. V lost 3 bases and J lost 4; bases outside the gene matches: 3. CDR1 and CDR2 (germline): FNHDT, SITEND (reference sequence). The CDR3 is 13 residues long. The part of the CDR3 DNA that was read is TGTGCCAGCAGTAAAGACAGGGCCACAGAAGTCTTC. It translates to CASSKDRATEVF. The CDR3 in full is CASSKDRATEVFF.

Details on this clone: Mouse gene names apply. Read sequence stops 1 residue before the CDR3 end, and the germline J gene provides the missing end. The rearrangement uses TRBV13-3 and TRBJ1-3, with 9 bases that match TRBD1. This CDR3 has 16 amino acids. The V and J ends lost 2 bases and 1 base, in that order; junction bases with no gene match: 4. CDR1 NNHDY and CDR2 SYVADS come from the germline V gene. Partial CDR3 DNA: TGTGCCAGCAGTGAAAGGGGGACAGGGTCTGGAAATACGCTCTAT. Residues: CASSERGTGSGNTLY. The full CDR3 sequence reads CASSERGTGSGNTLYF.

About this clone itself: The gene names here belong to mouse. The read is 1 residue too short to cover the CDR3 end, so that end is filled in from the germline J gene. V is TRBV14 and J is TRBJ2-5; TRBD1 matches at 8 bases. Unmatched junction bases numbered 7, after V lost 4 bases and J lost 0 bases. Germline V gives CDR1 SGHDT, CDR2 FRDEAV. The CDR3 has 16 residues. CDR3 sequence: CASSPDRGFNQDTQYF. CDR3 bases read: TGTGCCAGCAGTCCCGACAGGGGCTTTAACCAAGACACCCAGTAC.

This clone appeared a single time. Gene and germline names: mouse. Read sequence stops 1 residue before the CDR3 end, and the germline J gene provides the missing end. This chain uses TRBV4 with TRBJ1-5; 7 bases match TRBD1. Trimming removed 5 bases from V and 1 base from J; junction bases left unmatched: 2. Germline V gene lookup returns CDR1 LGHDT and CDR2 YNNKQL (reference sequence). This CDR3 contains 14 residues. CDR3 bases read: TGTGCCAGCAGCGGGGACAGAAACAACCAGGCTCCGCTT. Its protein is CASSGDRNNQAPL. The whole CDR3 sequence reads CASSGDRNNQAPLF. The full variable domain, rest sourced from reference TRBV4 and TRBJ1-5, is ETAVFQTPNYHVTQVGNEVSFNCKQTLGHDTMYWYKQDSKKLLKIMFSYNNKQLIVNETVPRRFSPQSSDKAHLNLRIKSVEPEDSAVYLCASSGDRNNQAPLFGEGTRLSVL.

On this clone: The listed genes are named as in mouse. The observed sequence ends 1 residue before the CDR3 terminus, with the missing tail filled in from the germline J gene. The chain recombines TRBV19 with TRBJ2-4; the match to TRBD2 covers 11 bases. CDR1 FNHDT and CDR2 SITEND come from the germline V gene (reference sequence). The length of the CDR3 is 16 residues. V lost 3 bases, J lost 0 bases, and 3 bases stayed unmatched. The CDR3 loop is CASSRGLGASQNTLYF. The CDR3 bases that were read are TGTGCCAGCAGTAGGGGACTGGGGGCTAGTCAAAACACCTTGTAC.

In regard to this clone: Genes and germline come from the mouse. The read stops 1 residue short of the end of the CDR3; the missing end is completed from the germline J gene. The V gene is TRBV13-1, the J gene TRBJ2-5; D is undetermined. Germline lookup yields CDR1 NSHNY and CDR2 SYGAGN. Trimming took 4 bases from V and 0 from J, leaving 9 bases between them. This CDR3 contains 14 residues. CDR3 in amino acids: CASSLGDNQDTQYF. The CDR3 bases that were read are TGTGCCAGCAGTCTCGGCGACAACCAAGACACCCAGTAC.

On this clone itself: The gene names given are mouse names. The read comes to an end 1 residue before the CDR3 does, leaving the germline J gene to fill in the end. The chain combines TRBV13-3 with TRBJ1-2; D gene uncertain. Germline values: CDR1 NNHDY, CDR2 SYVADS. This CDR3 spans 13 amino acids. Between the trimmed V and J ends, which lost 2 bases and 5 bases, there was a span of 10 bases. This CDR3 is CASSEGLGSDYTF. CDR3 bases read: TGTGCCAGCAGTGAAGGGCTCGGGTCCGACTACACC.

This clone has only a few counts. Gene labels here are mouse ones. The CDR3 protein is CASSAPTEISNERLFF. The sequenced CDR3 bases are TGTGCCAGCAGTGCCCCGACAGAAATTTCCAACGAAAGATTATTT. This chain links TRBV13-1 with TRBJ1-4; possible D gene TRBD1, 5 bases. Read coverage stops 1 residue before the CDR3 terminus; the germline J gene supplies the remainder. From germline, CDR1 is NSHNY and CDR2 SYGAGN. Deletions cut 3 bases from V and 0 bases from J, with 12 bases between. There are 16 residues in the CDR3.

In the case of this clone: Mouse names are used for the genes. With the read ending 1 residue before the CDR3 end, the germline J gene is used to fill in that end. Other nucleotide sequences from this sample produce the same CDR3. The chain couples TRBV13-2 to TRBJ2-5; TRBD1 is a possible D gene (6 bases). Germline CDR1 reads NNHNN; CDR2 reads SYGAGS (reference sequence). V was pared by 2 bases and J by 2 bases, with 6 bases between. The CDR3 spans 13 residues. CDR3 sequence: CASGDRGQDTQYF. The sequenced CDR3 bases are TGTGCCAGCGGTGACAGGGGCCAAGACACCCAGTAC.

As regards this clone: Here the gene names and germline are mouse. The sequence runs out 1 residue before the end of the CDR3; the remainder is reconstructed from the germline J gene. The chain joins TRBV13-1 to TRBJ1-6; TRBD1 aligns across 9 bases. TRBJ1-6 is recorded as an ORF, its role being uncertain. V shed 6 bases, J shed 4 bases, and the junction held 2 bases outside the gene matches. The length of the CDR3 is 14 residues. Germline CDR1 reads NSHNY; CDR2 reads SYGAGN. The DNA read from the CDR3 is TGTGCCAGCACGGACAGGGGTTATAATTCGCCCCTCTAC. It yields the protein CASTDRGYNSPLY. From start to end, the CDR3 is CASTDRGYNSPLYF.

On this clone: Germline and genes: mouse. This specimen includes other DNA sequences encoding the same CDR3. The CDR3 loop reads CASSEGGNTEVFF. CDR3 DNA (partial): TGTGCCAGCAGTGAAGGCGGGAACACAGAAGTCTTC. This chain connects TRBV13-1 to TRBJ1-1; D remains unclear. The read gets to within 1 residue of the CDR3 end, and the germline J gene fills in the rest. Trimming pared 2 bases from V and 1 base from J, leaving 6 bases between. This CDR3 has 13 amino acids. Looked up from germline, CDR1 is NSHNY and CDR2 is SYGAGN.

Concerning this clone itself: Mouse gene names apply. The CDR3 goes on 1 residue after the read ends, and that part is filled in from the germline J gene. J is TRBJ2-4 and V is TRBV19, with TRBD2 identical over 9 bases. Per the germline V gene, CDR1 is FNHDT and CDR2 is SITEND (reference sequence). The CDR3 is 15 residues long. After removal of 0 bases from V and 1 base from J, the junction contained 0 bases not matched to a gene. Incomplete CDR3 DNA: TGTGCCAGCAGTATAGGACTGGGGGGTCAAAACACCTTGTAC. Amino acids: CASSIGLGGQNTLY. The whole CDR3 region reads CASSIGLGGQNTLYF. Complete variable domain (other parts from reference TRBV19 and TRBJ2-4): GGIITQTPKFLIGQEGQKLTLKCQQNFNHDTMYWYRQDSGKGLRLIYYSITENDLQKGDLSEGYDASREKKSSFSLTVTSAQKNEMAVFLCASSIGLGGQNTLYFGAGTRLSVL.

This clone ranks as large. Germline and genes here are mouse. Sequencing ends 1 residue short of the CDR3 end; the germline J gene provides the rest. The chain couples TRBV1 to TRBJ1-4, with 11 positions matching TRBD1. V gave up 3 bases and J gave up 7 bases; unmatched junction bases: 4. The germline gives CDR1 NSQYPW, CDR2 LRSPGD (reference sequence). The CDR3 is 15 amino acids. The CDR3 bases that were read are TGCACCTGCAGTGCCGGGACAGGGGGGGGCGAAAGATTATTT. This codes for CTCSAGTGGGERLF. The whole CDR3 sequence reads CTCSAGTGGGERLFF.

Concerning this clone itself: Gene names follow the mouse nomenclature. The sequenced part of the CDR3 DNA is TGTGCCAGCAGTATTGGCAAAGAAGTCTTC. Translation gives CASSIGKEVF. The entire CDR3 protein is CASSIGKEVFF. The chain has TRBV19 and TRBJ1-1; D not resolved. The read finishes 1 residue shy of the CDR3 end, and the germline J gene is used to complete it. V lost 2 bases and J lost 7, with 6 bases in between. The CDR3 extends over 11 amino acids. Germline V gene data show CDR1 as FNHDT and CDR2 as SITEND (reference sequence). The whole variable domain, remainder taken from reference TRBV19 and TRBJ1-1, is GGIITQTPKFLIGQEGQKLTLKCQQNFNHDTMYWYRQDSGKGLRLIYYSITENDLQKGDLSEGYDASREKKSSFSLTVTSAQKNEMAVFLCASSIGKEVFFGKGTRLTVV.

Of note for this clone: Gene names are mouse gene names. Read sequence stops 1 residue before the CDR3 end, and the germline J gene provides the missing end. The rearrangement uses TRBV13-2 and TRBJ1-4; D perhaps matches TRBD1 (6 bases). CDR1 is NNHNN, CDR2 SYGAGS, per germline (reference sequence). V was shortened by 0 bases and J by 3 bases, with 9 bases between the two germline ends. The CDR3 is made up of 15 amino acids. The CDR3: CASGDATGTNERLFF. The sequenced part of the CDR3 DNA is TGTGCCAGCGGTGATGCTACAGGGACCAACGAAAGATTATTT.

Comments on this clone: Gene names refer to mouse genes. Read sequence stops 1 residue before the CDR3 end, and the germline J gene provides the missing end. This chain connects TRBV4 to TRBJ2-5, with 13 bases lining up with TRBD2. The CDR3 is 15 residues long. Germline V gene data show CDR1 as LGHDT and CDR2 as YNNKQL (reference sequence). With V trimmed by 3 bases and J by 7 bases, 4 bases remained unmatched. The sequenced CDR3 bases are TGTGCCAGCAGCTATTGGACTGGGGGGGCGAACACCCAGTAC. Translated, it gives CASSYWTGGANTQY. The full CDR3 protein reads CASSYWTGGANTQYF.

The sample holds a few counts of this clone. Gene names are mouse gene names. Incomplete CDR3 DNA: TGTGCCAGCTCTCGGGACAGCACAGAAGTCTTC. Its translation is CASSRDSTEVF. The CDR3 in full is CASSRDSTEVFF. The J gene is TRBJ1-1, the V gene TRBV12-1; the match to TRBD1 covers 7 bases. The CDR3 end lies 1 residue beyond the end of the read and is filled in from the germline J gene. With 2 bases clipped from V and 4 bases from J, the junction kept 0 bases outside the gene matches. The CDR3 sequence is 12 residues long. The germline gives CDR1 SGHSN, CDR2 HYEKVE.

This clone has a handful of counts. Mouse names are used for the genes. With the read ending 1 residue before the CDR3 end, the germline J gene is used to fill in that end. This sequence joins TRBV12-2 and TRBJ1-5; no definite D call. The CDR3 loop spans 13 amino acids. V was clipped by 0 bases and J by 2 bases, with 4 bases between them. CDR1 SGHLS and CDR2 HYDKME come from the germline V gene. CDR3 bases read: TGTGCCAGCTCTCTCAGAGACAACCAGGCTCCGCTT. This translates into CASSLRDNQAPL. The whole CDR3 region reads CASSLRDNQAPLF.

Worth noting for this clone: Genes and germline come from the mouse. The read ends 1 residue before the CDR3 terminus; that terminus is restored from the germline J gene. J is TRBJ2-4 and V is TRBV29, with TRBD1 as a possible D gene (5 bases). Trimming shortened V by 6 bases and J by 10 bases, and 8 bases separated the two germline ends. CDR1 and CDR2 (germline): MSHET, SYDVDS. The CDR3 totals 10 residues. This CDR3 is CASSGGALYF. Partial CDR3 DNA: TGTGCTAGCAGCGGAGGGGCCTTGTAC.

As to this clone: Here the gene names and germline are mouse. The read finishes 1 residue shy of the CDR3 end, and the germline J gene is used to complete it. This chain uses TRBV19 with TRBJ2-7; D unclear. V was cut by 6 bases and J by 2 bases, with 9 bases left in between. Per the germline V gene, CDR1 is FNHDT and CDR2 is SITEND (reference sequence). This CDR3 contains 12 residues. CDR3 DNA, as far as it was read: TGTGCCAGCACCCCCGGGCCCTATGAACAGTAC. Translation: CASTPGPYEQY. The entire CDR3 sequence reads CASTPGPYEQYF.